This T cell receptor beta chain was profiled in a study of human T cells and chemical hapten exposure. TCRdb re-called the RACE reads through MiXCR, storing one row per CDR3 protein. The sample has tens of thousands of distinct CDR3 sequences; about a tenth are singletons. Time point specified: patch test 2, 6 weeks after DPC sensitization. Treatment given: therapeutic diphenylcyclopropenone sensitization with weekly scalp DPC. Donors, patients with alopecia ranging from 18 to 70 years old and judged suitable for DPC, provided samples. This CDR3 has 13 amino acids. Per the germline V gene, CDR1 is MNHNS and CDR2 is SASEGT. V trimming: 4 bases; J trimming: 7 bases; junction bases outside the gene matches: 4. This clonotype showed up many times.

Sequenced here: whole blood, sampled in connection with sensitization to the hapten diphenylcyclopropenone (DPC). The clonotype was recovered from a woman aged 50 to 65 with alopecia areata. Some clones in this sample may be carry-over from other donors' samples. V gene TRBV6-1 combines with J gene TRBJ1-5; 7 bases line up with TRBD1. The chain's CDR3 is CASSAYRGQPQHF. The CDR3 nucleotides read TGTGCCAGCAGTGCCTACAGGGGCCAGCCCCAGCATTTT.